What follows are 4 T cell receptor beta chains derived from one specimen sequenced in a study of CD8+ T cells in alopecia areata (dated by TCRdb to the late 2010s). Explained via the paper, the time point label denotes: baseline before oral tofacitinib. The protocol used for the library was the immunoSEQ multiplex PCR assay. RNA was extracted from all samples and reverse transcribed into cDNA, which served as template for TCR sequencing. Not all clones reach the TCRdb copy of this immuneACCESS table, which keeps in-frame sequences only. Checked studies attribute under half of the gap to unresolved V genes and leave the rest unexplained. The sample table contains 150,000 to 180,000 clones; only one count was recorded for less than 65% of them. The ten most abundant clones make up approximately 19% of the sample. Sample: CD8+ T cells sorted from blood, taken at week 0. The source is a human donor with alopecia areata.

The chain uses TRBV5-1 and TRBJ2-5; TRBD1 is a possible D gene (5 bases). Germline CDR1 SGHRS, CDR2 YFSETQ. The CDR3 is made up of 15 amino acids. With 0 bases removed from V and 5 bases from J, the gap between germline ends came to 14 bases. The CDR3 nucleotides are TGCGCCAGCAGCTTGGAATTCAGGGCTCGGGAGACCCAGTACTTC. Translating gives CASSLEFRARETQYF.

DNA for the CDR3: TGTGCCAGCAGCTCCAGGGGCCCCTTATTATACGAGCAGTACTTC. This sequence encodes CASSSRGPLLYEQYF. The chain links TRBV5-6 to TRBJ2-7, with D possibly matching TRBD1 (6 bases). The CDR3 covers 15 residues. Germline lookup yields CDR1 SGHDT and CDR2 YYEEEE. V was clipped by 3 bases and J by 4 bases, with 17 bases between them.

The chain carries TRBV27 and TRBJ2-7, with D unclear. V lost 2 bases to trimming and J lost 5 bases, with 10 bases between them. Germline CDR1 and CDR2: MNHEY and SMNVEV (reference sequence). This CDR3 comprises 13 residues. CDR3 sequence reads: CASSLRLGHEQYF. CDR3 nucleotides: TGTGCCAGCAGTTTAAGGTTAGGGCACGAGCAGTACTTC.

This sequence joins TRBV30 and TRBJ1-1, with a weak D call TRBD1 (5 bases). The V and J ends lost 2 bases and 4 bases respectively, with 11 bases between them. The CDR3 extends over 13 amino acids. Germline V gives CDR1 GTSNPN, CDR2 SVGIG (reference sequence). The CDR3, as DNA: TGTGCCTGGAGTCCTCCAGGGAGCACTGAAGCTTTCTTT. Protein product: CAWSPPGSTEAFF.